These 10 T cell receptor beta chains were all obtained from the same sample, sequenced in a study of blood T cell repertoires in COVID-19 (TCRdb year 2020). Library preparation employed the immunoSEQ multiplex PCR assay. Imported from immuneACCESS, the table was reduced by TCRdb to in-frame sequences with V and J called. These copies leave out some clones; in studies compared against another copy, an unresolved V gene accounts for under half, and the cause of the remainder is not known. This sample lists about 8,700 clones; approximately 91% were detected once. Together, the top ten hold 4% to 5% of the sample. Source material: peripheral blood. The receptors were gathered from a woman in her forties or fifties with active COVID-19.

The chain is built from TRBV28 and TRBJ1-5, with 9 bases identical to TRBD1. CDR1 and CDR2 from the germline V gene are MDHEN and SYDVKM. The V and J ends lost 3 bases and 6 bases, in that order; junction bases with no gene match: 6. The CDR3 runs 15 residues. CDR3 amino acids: CASSLGQGISQPQHF. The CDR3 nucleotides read TGTGCCAGCAGTTTGGGACAGGGAATTTCTCAGCCCCAGCATTTT.

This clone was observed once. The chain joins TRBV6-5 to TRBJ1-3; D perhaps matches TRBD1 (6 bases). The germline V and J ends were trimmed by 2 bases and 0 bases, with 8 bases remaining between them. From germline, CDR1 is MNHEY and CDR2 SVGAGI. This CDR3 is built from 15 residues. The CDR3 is CASSYRGISGNTIYF. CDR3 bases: TGTGCCAGCAGTTACAGGGGGATCTCTGGAAACACCATATATTTT.

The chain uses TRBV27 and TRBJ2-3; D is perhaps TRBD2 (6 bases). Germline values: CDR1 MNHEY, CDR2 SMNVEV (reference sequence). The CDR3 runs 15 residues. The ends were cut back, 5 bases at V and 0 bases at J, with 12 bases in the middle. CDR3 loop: CASSPTRSSTDTQYF. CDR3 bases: TGTGCCAGCAGTCCGACTAGGTCTAGCACAGATACGCAGTATTTT.

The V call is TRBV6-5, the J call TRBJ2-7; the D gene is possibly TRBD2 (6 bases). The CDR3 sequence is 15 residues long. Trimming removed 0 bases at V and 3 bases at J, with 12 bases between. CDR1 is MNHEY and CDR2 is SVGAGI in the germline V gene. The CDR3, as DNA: TGTGCCAGCAGTTACTCCCGGAGGGAAGACTACGAGCAGTACTTC. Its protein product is CASSYSRREDYEQYF.

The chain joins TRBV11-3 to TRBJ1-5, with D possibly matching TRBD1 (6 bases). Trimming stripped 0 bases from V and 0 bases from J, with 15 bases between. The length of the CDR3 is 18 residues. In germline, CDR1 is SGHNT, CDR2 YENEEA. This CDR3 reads CASSLDSARGNSNQPQHF. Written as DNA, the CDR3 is TGTGCCAGCAGCTTAGATTCTGCCAGGGGAAATAGCAATCAGCCCCAGCATTTT. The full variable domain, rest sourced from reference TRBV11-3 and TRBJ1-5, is EAGVVQSPRYKIIEKKQPVAFWCNPISGHNTLYWYLQNLGQGPELLIRYENEEAVDDSQLPKDRFSAERLKGVDSTLKIQPAELGDSAVYLCASSLDSARGNSNQPQHFGDGTRLSIL.

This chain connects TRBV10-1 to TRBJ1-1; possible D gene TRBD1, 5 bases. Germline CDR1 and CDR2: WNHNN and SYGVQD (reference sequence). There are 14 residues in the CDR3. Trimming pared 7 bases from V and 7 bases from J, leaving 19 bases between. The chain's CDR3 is CASIPKGHRVEAFF. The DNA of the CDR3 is TGCGCCAGCATTCCAAAGGGGCATCGCGTTGAAGCTTTCTTT.

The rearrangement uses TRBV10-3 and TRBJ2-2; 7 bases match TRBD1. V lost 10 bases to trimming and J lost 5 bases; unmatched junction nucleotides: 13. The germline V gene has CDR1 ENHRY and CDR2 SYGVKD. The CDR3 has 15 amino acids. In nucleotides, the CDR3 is TGTGCCAGTCTACGGCAGGGGGTAGGAACCGGGGAGCTGTTTTTT. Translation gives CASLRQGVGTGELFF.

CDR3 amino acids: CASRDDRGSGANVLTF. The CDR3 nucleotides are TGTGCCAGCAGGGATGACAGGGGGTCTGGGGCCAACGTCCTGACTTTC. The V and J genes are TRBV2 and TRBJ2-6, with 9 bases that match TRBD1. V gave up 6 bases and J gave up 1 base; unmatched junction bases: 4. The CDR3 runs 16 residues. Germline V lookup: CDR1 SNHLY, CDR2 FYNNEI. Full variable domain (outside the CDR3, taken from reference TRBV2 and TRBJ2-6): EPEVTQTPSHQVTQMGQEVILRCVPISNHLYFYWYRQILGQKVEFLVSFYNNEISEKSEIFDDQFSVERPDGSNFTLKIRSTKLEDSAMYFCASRDDRGSGANVLTFGAGSRLTVL.

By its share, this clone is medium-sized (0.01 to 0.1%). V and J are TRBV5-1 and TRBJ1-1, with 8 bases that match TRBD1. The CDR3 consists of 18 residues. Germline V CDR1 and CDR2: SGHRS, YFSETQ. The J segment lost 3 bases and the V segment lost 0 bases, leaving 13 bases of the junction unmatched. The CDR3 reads CASSLVSTGAMGYTEAFF. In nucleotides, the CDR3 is TGCGCCAGCAGCTTGGTTTCGACAGGGGCAATGGGGTACACTGAAGCTTTCTTT. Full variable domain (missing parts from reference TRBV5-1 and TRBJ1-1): KAGVTQTPRYLIKTRGQQVTLSCSPISGHRSVSWYQQTPGQGLQFLFEYFSETQRNKGNFPGRFSGRQFSNSRSEMNVSTLELGDSALYLCASSLVSTGAMGYTEAFFGQGTRLTVV.

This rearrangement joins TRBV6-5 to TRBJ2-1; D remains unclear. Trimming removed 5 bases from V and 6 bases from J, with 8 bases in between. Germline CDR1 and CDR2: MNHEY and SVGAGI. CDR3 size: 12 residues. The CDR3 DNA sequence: TGTGCCAGCAGTAAAACAATCAATGAGCAGTTCTTC. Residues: CASSKTINEQFF.